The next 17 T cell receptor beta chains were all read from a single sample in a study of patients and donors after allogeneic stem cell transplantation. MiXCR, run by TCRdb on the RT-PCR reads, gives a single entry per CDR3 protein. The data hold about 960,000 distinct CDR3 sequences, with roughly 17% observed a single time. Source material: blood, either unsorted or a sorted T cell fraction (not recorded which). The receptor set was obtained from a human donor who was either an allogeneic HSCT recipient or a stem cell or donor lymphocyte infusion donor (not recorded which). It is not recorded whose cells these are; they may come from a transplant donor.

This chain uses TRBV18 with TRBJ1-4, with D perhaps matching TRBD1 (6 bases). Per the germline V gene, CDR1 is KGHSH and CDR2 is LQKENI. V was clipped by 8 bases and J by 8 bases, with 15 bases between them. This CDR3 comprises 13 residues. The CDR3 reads CASRQDSREKLFF. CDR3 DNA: TGTGCCAGCCGACAGGACAGTCGGGAAAAACTGTTTTTT.

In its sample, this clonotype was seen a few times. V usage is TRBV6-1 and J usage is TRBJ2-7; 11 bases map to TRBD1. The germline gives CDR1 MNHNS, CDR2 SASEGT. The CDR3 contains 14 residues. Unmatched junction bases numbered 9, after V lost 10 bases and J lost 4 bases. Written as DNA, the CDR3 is TGTGCCATCGAAGCGGGGACAGGGGGTTACGAGCAGTACTTC. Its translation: CAIEAGTGGYEQYF.

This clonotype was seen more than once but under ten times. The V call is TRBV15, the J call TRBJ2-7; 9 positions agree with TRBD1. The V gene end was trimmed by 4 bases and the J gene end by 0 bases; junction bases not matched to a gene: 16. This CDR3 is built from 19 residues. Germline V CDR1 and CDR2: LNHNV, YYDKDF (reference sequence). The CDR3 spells CATSISGTGYRASSYEQYF. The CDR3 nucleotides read TGTGCCACCAGCATCTCCGGGACAGGGTACCGGGCCAGCTCCTACGAGCAGTACTTC.

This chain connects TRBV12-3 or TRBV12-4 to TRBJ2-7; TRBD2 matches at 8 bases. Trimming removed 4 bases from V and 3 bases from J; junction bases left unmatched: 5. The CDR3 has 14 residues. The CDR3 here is CASSSGLVYYEQYF. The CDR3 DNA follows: TGTGCCAGCAGTTCGGGACTAGTCTACTACGAGCAGTACTTC.

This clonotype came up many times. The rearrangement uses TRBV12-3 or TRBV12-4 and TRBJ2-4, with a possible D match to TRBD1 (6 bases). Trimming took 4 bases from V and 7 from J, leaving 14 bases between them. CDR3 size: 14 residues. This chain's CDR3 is CASSSSQGWNIQYF. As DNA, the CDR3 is TGTGCCAGCAGTTCATCACAGGGTTGGAACATTCAGTACTTC.

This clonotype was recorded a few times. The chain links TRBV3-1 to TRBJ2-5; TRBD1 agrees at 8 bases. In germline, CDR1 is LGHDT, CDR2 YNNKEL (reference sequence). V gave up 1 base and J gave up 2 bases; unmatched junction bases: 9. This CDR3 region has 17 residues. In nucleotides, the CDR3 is TGTGCCAGCAGCCAAGCGCAGGGGGCGAAGGGGCAAGAGACCCAGTACTTC. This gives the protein CASSQAQGAKGQETQYF.

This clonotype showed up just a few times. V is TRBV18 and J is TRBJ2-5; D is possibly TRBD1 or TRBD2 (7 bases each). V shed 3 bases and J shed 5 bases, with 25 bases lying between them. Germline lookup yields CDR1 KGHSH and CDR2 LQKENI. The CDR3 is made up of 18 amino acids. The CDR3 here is CASSPTGEGALRMETQYF. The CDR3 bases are TGTGCCAGCTCACCCACCGGGGAGGGGGCGCTTCGGATGGAGACCCAGTACTTC.

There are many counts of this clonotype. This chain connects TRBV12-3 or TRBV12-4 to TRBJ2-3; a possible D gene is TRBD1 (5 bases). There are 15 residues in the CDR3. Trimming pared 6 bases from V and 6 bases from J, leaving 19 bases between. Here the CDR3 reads CASSPEVQGNDTQYF. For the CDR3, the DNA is TGTGCCAGCAGCCCAGAGGTGCAGGGTAATGATACGCAGTATTTT.

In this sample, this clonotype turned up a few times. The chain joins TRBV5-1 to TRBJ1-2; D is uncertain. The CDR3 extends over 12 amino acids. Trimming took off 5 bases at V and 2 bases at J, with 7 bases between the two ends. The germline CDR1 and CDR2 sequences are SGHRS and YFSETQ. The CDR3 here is CASRGRNYGYTF. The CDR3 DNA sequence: TGCGCCAGCAGAGGGAGGAACTATGGCTACACCTTC.

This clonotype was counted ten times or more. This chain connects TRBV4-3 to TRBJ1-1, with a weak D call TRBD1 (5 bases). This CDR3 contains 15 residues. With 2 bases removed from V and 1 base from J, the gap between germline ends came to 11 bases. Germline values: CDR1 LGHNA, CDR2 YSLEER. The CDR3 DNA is TGCGCCAGCAGCCAACAGGGTTTACAGAACACTGAAGCTTTCTTT. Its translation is CASSQQGLQNTEAFF.

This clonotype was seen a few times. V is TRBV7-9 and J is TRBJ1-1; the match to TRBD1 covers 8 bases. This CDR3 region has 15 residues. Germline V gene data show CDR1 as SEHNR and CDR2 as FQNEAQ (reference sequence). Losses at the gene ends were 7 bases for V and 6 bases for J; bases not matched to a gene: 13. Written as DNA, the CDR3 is TGTGCCAGCACCTCGGGCAGGGGGCCGTCCGCTGAAGCTTTCTTT. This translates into CASTSGRGPSAEAFF.

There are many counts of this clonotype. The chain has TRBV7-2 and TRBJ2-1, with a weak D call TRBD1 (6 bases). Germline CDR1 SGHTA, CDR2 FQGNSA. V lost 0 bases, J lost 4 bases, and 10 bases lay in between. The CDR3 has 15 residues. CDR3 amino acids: CASSLAPGTYNEQFF. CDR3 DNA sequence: TGTGCCAGCAGCTTAGCTCCAGGGACATACAATGAGCAGTTCTTC. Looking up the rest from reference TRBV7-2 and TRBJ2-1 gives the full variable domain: GAGVSQSPSNKVTEKGKDVELRCDPISGHTALYWYRQSLGQGLEFLIYFQGNSAPDKSGLPSDRFSAERTGGSVSTLTIQRTQQEDSAVYLCASSLAPGTYNEQFFGPGTRLTVL.

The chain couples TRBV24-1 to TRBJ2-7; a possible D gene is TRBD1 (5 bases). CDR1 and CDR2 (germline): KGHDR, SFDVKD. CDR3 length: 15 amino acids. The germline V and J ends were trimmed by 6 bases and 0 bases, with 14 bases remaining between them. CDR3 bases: TGTGCCACCAGTCCCTCGGACAAGAGCTCCTACGAGCAGTACTTC. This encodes CATSPSDKSSYEQYF.

In DNA, the CDR3 is TGTGCCAGCAGCTTAGGAAGTAGGGCAAGCCATGGCTACACCTTC. It codes for CASSLGSRASHGYTF. The gene calls are TRBV7-2 and TRBJ1-2; D is unresolved. Germline values: CDR1 SGHTA, CDR2 FQGNSA. The germline V and J ends were trimmed by 1 base and 6 bases, with 15 bases remaining between them. The length of the CDR3 is 15 residues.

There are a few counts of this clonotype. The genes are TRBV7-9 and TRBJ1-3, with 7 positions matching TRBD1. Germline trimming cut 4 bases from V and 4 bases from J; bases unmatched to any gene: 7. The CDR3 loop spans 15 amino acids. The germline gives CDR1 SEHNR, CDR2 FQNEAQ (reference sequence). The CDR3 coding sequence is TGTGCCAGCAGCTCCACAGGGGCAGAGGGAAACACCATATATTTT. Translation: CASSSTGAEGNTIYF.

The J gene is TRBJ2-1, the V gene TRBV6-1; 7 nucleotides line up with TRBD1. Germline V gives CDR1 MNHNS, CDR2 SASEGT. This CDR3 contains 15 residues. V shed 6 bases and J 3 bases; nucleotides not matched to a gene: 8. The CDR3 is CASRSGTVGYNEQFF. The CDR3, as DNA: TGTGCCAGCAGATCCGGGACAGTTGGCTACAATGAGCAGTTCTTC.

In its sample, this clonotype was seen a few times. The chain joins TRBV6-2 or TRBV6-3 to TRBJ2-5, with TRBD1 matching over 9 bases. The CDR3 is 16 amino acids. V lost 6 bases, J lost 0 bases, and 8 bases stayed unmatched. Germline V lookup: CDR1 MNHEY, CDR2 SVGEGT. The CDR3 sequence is CASSSGTGPYQETQYF. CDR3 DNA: TGTGCCAGCAGCTCCGGGACAGGGCCGTACCAAGAGACCCAGTACTTC.